These 25 T cell receptor beta chains originate from one sample sequenced in a study of cytomegalovirus exposure and HLA in healthy donors. PCR used 60 Vbeta primers and 13 Jbeta primers. Measured with immunoSEQ multiplex PCR; TCRdb has only the in-frame clones, and not every one. The table lists 90,000 to 120,000 clones, about 85% of them singletons. The sequenced sample was PBMCs. These receptors were taken from a man in his thirties or forties in good health and CMV-seronegative.

In this sample, this clone turned up a few times. The J gene is TRBJ1-1, the V gene TRBV14; D remains unclear. The CDR3 is made up of 14 amino acids. Trimming pared 0 bases from V and 1 base from J, leaving 6 bases between. The germline V gene encodes CDR1 SGHDN and CDR2 FVKESK. DNA for the CDR3: TGTGCCAGCAGCCAAGACCTTAGGAACACTGAAGCTTTCTTT. Protein sequence: CASSQDLRNTEAFF. Using reference TRBV14 and TRBJ1-1 for the parts outside the CDR3, the full variable domain is EAGVTQFPSHSVIEKGQTVTLRCDPISGHDNLYWYRRVMGKEIKFLLHFVKESKQDESGMPNNRFLAERTGGTYSTLKVQPAELEDSGVYFCASSQDLRNTEAFFGQGTRLTVV.

This clone was picked up a small number of times. The rearrangement uses TRBV7-9 and TRBJ2-7, with 8 bases matching TRBD1. Germline V gives CDR1 SEHNR, CDR2 FQNEAQ (reference sequence). The CDR3 sequence is 16 residues long. With V trimmed by 2 bases and J by 0 bases, 6 bases remained unmatched. DNA of the CDR3: TGTGCCAGCAGCTTACCCCGGACAGGGCACTCCTACGAGCAGTACTTC. This gives the protein CASSLPRTGHSYEQYF.

CDR3 sequence: CASISDSYYNQPQHF. CDR3 DNA: TGTGCCAGCATCTCGGACAGCTACTACAATCAGCCCCAGCATTTT. V is TRBV28 and J is TRBJ1-5, with D perhaps matching TRBD1 (6 bases). Germline V CDR1 and CDR2: MDHEN, SYDVKM. Deletions cut 7 bases from V and 3 bases from J, with 16 bases between. The CDR3 covers 15 residues.

The V call is TRBV27, the J call TRBJ1-4; possibly TRBD1 for D (5 bases). The CDR3 spans 14 residues. V lost 2 bases and J 7 bases, leaving 11 bases between the germline ends. CDR1 and CDR2 from the germline V gene are MNHEY and SMNVEV (reference sequence). The CDR3 sequence: CASSLRVGVEKLFF. CDR3 in DNA: TGTGCCAGCAGTTTACGAGTAGGGGTTGAAAAACTGTTTTTT.

This clone was detected a few times. The chain uses TRBV19 and TRBJ2-2, with D possibly matching TRBD2 (5 bases). The CDR3 consists of 12 residues. Germline V gives CDR1 LNHDA, CDR2 SQIVND (reference sequence). V was pared by 8 bases and J by 4 bases, with 8 bases between. Here the CDR3 reads CASERRTGELFF. The CDR3 DNA reads as TGTGCCAGTGAGCGGCGCACCGGGGAGCTGTTTTTT.

The chain links TRBV5-1 to TRBJ2-1; 12 nucleotides match TRBD2. Trimming removed 2 bases from V and 7 bases from J; junction bases left unmatched: 7. CDR1 is SGHRS, CDR2 YFSETQ, per germline. The CDR3 spans 16 residues. This CDR3 is CASSFLTSGGKNEQFF. CDR3 in DNA: TGCGCCAGCAGCTTCCTGACTAGCGGGGGTAAGAATGAGCAGTTCTTC.

This rearrangement joins TRBV18 to TRBJ1-4, with D unclear. This CDR3 contains 13 residues. The germline CDR1 and CDR2 sequences are KGHSH and LQKENI. V lost 6 bases to trimming and J lost 7 bases, with 12 bases between them. In nucleotides, the CDR3 is TGTGCCAGCTCCCCAGATGTGGCTGAAAAACTGTTTTTT. It specifies CASSPDVAEKLFF.

The CDR3 sequence is CASSEVASGTKETQYF. The CDR3 region has the DNA TGTGCCAGCAGTGAAGTCGCTAGCGGGACTAAAGAGACCCAGTACTTC. The J gene is TRBJ2-5, the V gene TRBV2, with 9 bases matching TRBD2. The germline gives CDR1 SNHLY, CDR2 FYNNEI. J gave up 3 bases and V 1 base, and 6 bases lay outside the gene matches. The CDR3 totals 16 residues.

The V and J genes are TRBV28 and TRBJ2-1; TRBD2 might be the D (5 bases). Germline CDR1 is MDHEN and CDR2 is SYDVKM. CDR3 length: 12 residues. Trimming removed 7 bases at V and 9 bases at J, with 13 bases between. The CDR3 protein is CASNAQRGEQFF. The CDR3 nucleotides are TGTGCCAGCAACGCCCAACGGGGTGAGCAGTTCTTC.

V usage is TRBV5-4 and J usage is TRBJ2-7; 8 nucleotides align to TRBD1. With V trimmed by 2 bases and J by 3 bases, 4 bases remained unmatched. The CDR3 has 14 residues. Looked up from germline, CDR1 is SGHNT and CDR2 is YYREEE (reference sequence). The CDR3 here is CASSFRDRNYEQYF. Here the CDR3 DNA reads TGTGCCAGCAGCTTCCGGGACAGGAACTACGAGCAGTACTTC.

J is TRBJ1-2 and V is TRBV5-1, with 8 nucleotides matching TRBD1. Germline lookup yields CDR1 SGHRS and CDR2 YFSETQ. J was trimmed by 3 bases and V by 0 bases; bases with no gene match: 7. The CDR3 covers 16 residues. The CDR3 DNA sequence: TGCGCCAGCAGCTTGGGCCTGACAGGGGATCACTATGGCTACACCTTC. Its translation is CASSLGLTGDHYGYTF.

This clone was counted only a few times. The chain joins TRBV7-9 to TRBJ1-5; D not certain. Germline V CDR1 and CDR2: SEHNR, FQNEAQ (reference sequence). The CDR3 is made up of 14 amino acids. Deletions cut 2 bases from V and 3 bases from J, with 8 bases between. The DNA of the CDR3 is TGTGCCAGCAGCTTAACGGGAGTCAATCAGCCCCAGCATTTT. Translated, it gives CASSLTGVNQPQHF.

The V call is TRBV2, the J call TRBJ2-3, with 8 bases identical to TRBD2. Losses at the gene ends were 2 bases for V and 4 bases for J; bases not matched to a gene: 5. From germline, CDR1 is SNHLY and CDR2 FYNNEI. The CDR3 covers 15 residues. DNA of the CDR3: TGTGCCAGCAGTGAACCGGGGGGGCCGTCAGATACGCAGTATTTT. Its protein is CASSEPGGPSDTQYF.

The J gene is TRBJ1-4, the V gene TRBV28; 7 bases map to TRBD1. Per germline, CDR1 MDHEN and CDR2 SYDVKM. The CDR3 length is 15 residues. With 1 base clipped from V and 5 bases from J, the junction kept 4 bases outside the gene matches. CDR3 residues: CASSLLGRGNEKLFF. CDR3 nucleotide sequence: TGTGCCAGCAGTTTATTGGGCAGGGGGAATGAAAAACTGTTTTTT.

This sequence joins TRBV18 and TRBJ2-5, with TRBD1 matching 7 bases. This CDR3 region has 14 residues. V was pared by 3 bases and J by 1 base, with 2 bases of the junction left unmatched. Germline V gene data show CDR1 as KGHSH and CDR2 as LQKENI. CDR3 residues: CASSPTGPQETQYF. The CDR3, as DNA: TGTGCCAGCTCACCGACAGGGCCCCAAGAGACCCAGTACTTC.

The genes are TRBV6-1 and TRBJ1-3; D gene unclear. The V gene lost 3 bases and the J gene lost 0 bases, with 12 bases spanning the gap. CDR1 and CDR2 from the germline V gene are MNHNS and SASEGT. This CDR3 spans 16 amino acids. In DNA form, the CDR3 reads TGTGCCAGCAGTGAGTTCGTGAGGTTCTCTGGAAACACCATATATTTT. Its protein is CASSEFVRFSGNTIYF.

The chain couples TRBV29-1 to TRBJ2-1, with 9 bases aligning to TRBD2. With 7 bases clipped from V and 0 bases from J, the junction kept 10 bases outside the gene matches. This CDR3 spans 16 amino acids. Germline lookup yields CDR1 SQVTM and CDR2 ANQGSEA. The CDR3 reads CSGPVPTSGSYNEQFF. The CDR3 DNA sequence: TGCAGCGGCCCGGTGCCGACTAGCGGCTCCTACAATGAGCAGTTCTTC.

CDR3 in amino acids: CASSLGGGYNEQFF. CDR3 nucleotides: TGTGCCAGCAGCTTAGGGGGAGGCTACAATGAGCAGTTCTTC. V is TRBV7-9 and J is TRBJ2-1; tentative D call: TRBD2 (6 bases). Between the trimmed V and J ends, which lost 1 base and 3 bases, there was a span of 7 bases. This CDR3 is 14 amino acids long. Looked up from germline, CDR1 is SEHNR and CDR2 is FQNEAQ (reference sequence).

The table lists this clone with a few counts. This sequence joins TRBV7-6 and TRBJ1-4; D call uncertain. V gave up 4 bases and J gave up 0 bases, with 6 bases separating them. Germline V gene lookup returns CDR1 SGHVS and CDR2 FNYEAQ. This CDR3 has 14 amino acids. The CDR3 DNA is TGTGCCAGCAGCTCTCCTTCAACTAATGAAAAACTGTTTTTT. Encoded protein: CASSSPSTNEKLFF.

This clone was found a few times. The gene calls are TRBV29-1 and TRBJ2-7; no clear D. V gave up 3 bases and J gave up 6 bases, with 12 bases separating them. Germline V gene sequence: CDR1 SQVTM, CDR2 ANQGSEA. The CDR3 is 12 residues long. This CDR3 reads CSVDIQTSEQYF. In nucleotides, the CDR3 is TGCAGCGTTGATATACAGACAAGCGAGCAGTACTTC.

The chain recombines TRBV11-2 with TRBJ2-7; 9 bases agree with TRBD1. The CDR3 contains 14 residues. CDR1 and CDR2 (germline): SGHAT, FQNNGV. J gave up 4 bases and V 5 bases, and 6 bases lay outside the gene matches. The CDR3 loop is CASSPGTGLYEQYF. CDR3 bases: TGTGCCAGCAGCCCCGGGACAGGGTTGTACGAGCAGTACTTC. Combining the CDR3 with reference TRBV11-2 and TRBJ2-7 gives the whole variable domain EAGVAQSPRYKIIEKRQSVAFWCNPISGHATLYWYQQILGQGPKLLIQFQNNGVVDDSQLPKDRFSAERLKGVDSTLKIQPAKLEDSAVYLCASSPGTGLYEQYFGPGTRLTVT.

This clone appeared a single time. J is TRBJ1-2 and V is TRBV4-1; tentatively, D is TRBD1 (6 bases). V was clipped by 0 bases and J by 5 bases, with 10 bases between them. Looked up from germline, CDR1 is MGHRA and CDR2 is YSYEKL. CDR3 size: 14 residues. DNA of the CDR3: TGCGCCAGCAGCCAAGACGGGACACGATATGGCTACACCTTC. Its protein product is CASSQDGTRYGYTF.

The chain has TRBV4-1 and TRBJ2-1, with 10 positions matching TRBD1. V was clipped by 6 bases and J by 5 bases; unmatched bases: 10. The germline CDR1 and CDR2 sequences are MGHRA and YSYEKL. The length of the CDR3 is 16 residues. The CDR3 DNA reads as TGCGCCAGCAGAGCTTCGGCCGGGACAGGGGACAATGAGCAGTTCTTC. This gives the protein CASRASAGTGDNEQFF.

The chain couples TRBV4-2 to TRBJ2-1, with 13 positions matching TRBD2. V lost 4 bases to trimming and J lost 8 bases; unmatched junction nucleotides: 11. CDR1 LGHNA and CDR2 YNFKEQ come from the germline V gene. This CDR3 region has 17 residues. CDR3: CASSLMTGTSGTHEQFF. In DNA form, the CDR3 reads TGTGCCAGCAGCCTAATGACCGGGACTAGCGGGACCCATGAGCAGTTCTTC.

The J gene is TRBJ2-2, the V gene TRBV11-3; TRBD2 agrees at 7 bases. Germline assignment: CDR1 SGHNT and CDR2 YENEEA. The CDR3 sequence is 15 residues long. The trim removed 1 base at V and 7 bases at J, leaving 6 bases unmatched. CDR3 bases: TGTGCCAGCAGCTTAGTCGCGGGAGCCGGCGGGGAGCTGTTTTTT. Translating it yields CASSLVAGAGGELFF.